Below, one T cell receptor beta chain is given with its context. Assay used: immunoSEQ multiplex PCR; TCRdb lists only in-frame clones, some missing. The data contain about 43,000 clones, about 91% of them seen just once; the ten biggest clones take up under 12%. The sample originates from a study of T cells in localized non-small cell lung cancer. Trimming removed 4 bases from V and 8 bases from J, with 19 bases in between. Germline V gene data show CDR1 as SGHRS and CDR2 as YFSETQ. The CDR3 contains 15 residues. Sample: PBMCs, taken before any cancer treatment. This sequence joins TRBV5-1 and TRBJ2-1; the D is unclear. This receptor was taken from a woman aged 40-75 years with stage II lung adenocarcinoma. The chain's CDR3 is CASSPDGSFGDEQFF. DNA of the CDR3: TGCGCCAGCAGCCCCGACGGATCGTTTGGAGATGAGCAGTTCTTC. Supplemented by reference TRBV5-1 and TRBJ2-1, the full variable domain reads KAGVTQTPRYLIKTRGQQVTLSCSPISGHRSVSWYQQTPGQGLQFLFEYFSETQRNKGNFPGRFSGRQFSNSRSEMNVSTLELGDSALYLCASSPDGSFGDEQFFGPGTRLTVL.